Listed below are T cell receptor beta chains from one sample, sequenced in a study of shared clonotypes between healthy human individuals. Sequencing used immunoSEQ multiplex PCR; TCRdb keeps in-frame clones, though not all of them. The table has 1.5 million to 2.5 million clones, just under 95% seen once; the top ten hold roughly 1%. The specimen sequenced was naive CD8+ T cells sorted from blood. All receptors come from a man younger than 30 in good health. CDR3s include the opening cysteine and the closing phenylalanine or tryptophan. D genes are given only for firm matches. Rows give clone size only sometimes, using once, few, many, or a class for an expanded clone.

j_call: TRBJ2-7
v_call: TRBV4-3
clone_size: once
d_call: TRBD2
cdr3_nt: TGCGCCAGCAGCCAAAAACTAGCGGGAGTCGTTGGAGGTATGAACGAGCAGTACTTC
cdr3_aa: CASSQKLAGVVGGMNEQYF

j_call: TRBJ2-5
v_call: TRBV27
clone_size: .
d_call: TRBD2
cdr3_nt: TGTGCCAGCAGTTTAGTAGCGGGGGTACGGGAGACCCAGTACTTC
cdr3_aa: CASSLVAGVRETQYF

j_call: TRBJ2-2
v_call: TRBV13
clone_size: .
d_call: .
cdr3_nt: TGTGCCAGCAGCTATCAGGAGAACACCGGGGAGCTGTTTTTT
cdr3_aa: CASSYQENTGELFF

j_call: TRBJ2-1
v_call: TRBV6-5
clone_size: .
d_call: .
cdr3_nt: TGTGCCAGCAGTTATGGCGATGAGCAGTTCTTC
cdr3_aa: CASSYGDEQFF

j_call: TRBJ2-5
v_call: TRBV7-9
clone_size: .
d_call: TRBD2
cdr3_nt: TGTGCCAGCAGCTTGACTAGCGGGGCGATGGGAGAGACCCAGTACTTC
cdr3_aa: CASSLTSGAMGETQYF

j_call: TRBJ2-7
v_call: TRBV9
clone_size: once
d_call: .
cdr3_nt: TGTGCCAGCAGCGTAGGCACCGGGTCAGAATACGAGCAGTACTTC
cdr3_aa: CASSVGTGSEYEQYF

j_call: TRBJ1-4
v_call: TRBV27
clone_size: .
d_call: TRBD1
cdr3_nt: TGTGCCAGCACTTCCGTAGAGGAGACAGGGAGGAAACTGTTTTTT
cdr3_aa: CASTSVEETGRKLFF

j_call: TRBJ1-4
v_call: TRBV25-1
clone_size: .
d_call: .
cdr3_nt: TGTGCCAGCAGTGGGGCAGGGGTACTGTTTTTT
cdr3_aa: CASSGAGVLFF

j_call: TRBJ2-7
v_call: TRBV18
clone_size: few
d_call: .
cdr3_nt: TGTGCCAGCTCACCACCGGCGGACAGCTCCTACGAGCAGTACTTC
cdr3_aa: CASSPPADSSYEQYF

j_call: TRBJ2-3
v_call: TRBV4-1
clone_size: .
d_call: TRBD1
cdr3_nt: TGCGCCAGCAGCCTTGGACAGGGCGCAGATACGCAGTATTTT
cdr3_aa: CASSLGQGADTQYF